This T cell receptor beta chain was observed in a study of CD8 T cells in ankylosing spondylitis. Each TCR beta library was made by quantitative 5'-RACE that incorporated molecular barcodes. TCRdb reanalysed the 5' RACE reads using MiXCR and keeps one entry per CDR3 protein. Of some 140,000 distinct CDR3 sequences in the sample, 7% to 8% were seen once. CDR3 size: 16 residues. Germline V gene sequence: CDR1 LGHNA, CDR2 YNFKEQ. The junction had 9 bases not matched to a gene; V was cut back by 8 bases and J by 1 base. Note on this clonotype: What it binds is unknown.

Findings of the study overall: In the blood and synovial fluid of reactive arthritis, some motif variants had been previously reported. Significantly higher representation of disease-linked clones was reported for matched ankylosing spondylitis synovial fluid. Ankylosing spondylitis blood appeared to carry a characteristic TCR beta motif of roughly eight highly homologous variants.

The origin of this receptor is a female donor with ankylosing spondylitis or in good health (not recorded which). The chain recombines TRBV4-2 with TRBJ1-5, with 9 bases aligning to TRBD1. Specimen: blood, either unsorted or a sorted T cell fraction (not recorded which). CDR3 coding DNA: TGTGCCAGCGGCCCGGGACAGGGCCTGAGCAATCAGCCCCAGCATTTT. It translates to CASGPGQGLSNQPQHF.